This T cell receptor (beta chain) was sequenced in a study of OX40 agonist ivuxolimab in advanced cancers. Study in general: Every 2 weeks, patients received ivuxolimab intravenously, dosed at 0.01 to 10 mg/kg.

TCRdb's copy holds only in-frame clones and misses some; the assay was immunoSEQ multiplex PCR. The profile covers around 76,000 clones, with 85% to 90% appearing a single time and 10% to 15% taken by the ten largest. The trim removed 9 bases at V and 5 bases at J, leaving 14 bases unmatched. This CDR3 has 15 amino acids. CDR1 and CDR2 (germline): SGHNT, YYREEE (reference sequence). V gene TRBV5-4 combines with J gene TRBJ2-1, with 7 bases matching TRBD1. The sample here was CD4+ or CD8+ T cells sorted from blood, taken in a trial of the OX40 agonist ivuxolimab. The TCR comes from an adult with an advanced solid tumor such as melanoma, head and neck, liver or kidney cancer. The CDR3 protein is CATTGSIRGNNEQFF. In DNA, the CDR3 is TGTGCCACGACAGGGTCGATTCGTGGGAACAATGAGCAGTTCTTC.